The 5 T cell receptor beta chains below all came from one sample that was sequenced in a study of blood T cell repertoires in COVID-19 (TCRdb year 2020). Library construction relied on the immunoSEQ multiplex PCR assay. TCRdb took this table from immuneACCESS and kept in-frame rearrangements with V and J called. Such tables lack part of the clones; where checked against another copy, unresolved V genes explain under half of the gap, and the rest is unexplained. The sample profile shows some 130,000 clones; roughly 78% of them were found once. The top ten clones comprise approximately 6% of the sample. The sample was PBMCs or T cells enriched from blood (not recorded which). Receptors were obtained from a woman between 50 and 59 years old who had recovered from COVID-19.

This chain connects TRBV18 to TRBJ2-3, with D perhaps matching TRBD2 (5 bases). The germline gives CDR1 KGHSH, CDR2 LQKENI. V dropped 3 bases and J dropped 0 bases, with 10 bases sitting between them. The CDR3 loop spans 15 amino acids. The chain's CDR3 is CASSPSLASTDTQYF. The CDR3 region has the DNA TGTGCCAGCTCACCCTCTCTAGCAAGCACAGATACGCAGTATTTT.

The chain combines TRBV4-2 with TRBJ1-5; D ambiguous. Germline V gene lookup returns CDR1 LGHNA and CDR2 YNFKEQ. V was trimmed by 0 bases and J by 7 bases, leaving 7 bases between them. There are 13 residues in the CDR3. This CDR3 reads CASSQDAEQPQHF. The CDR3 DNA reads TGTGCCAGCAGCCAAGATGCTGAGCAGCCCCAGCATTTT.

The CDR3 bases are TGTGCCAGCAGTGACTCGAACAGGGCCCCCTTCTACGAGCAGTACGTC. Translated, it gives CASSDSNRAPFYEQYV. This chain connects TRBV6-4 to TRBJ2-7, with D possibly being TRBD1 (6 bases). This CDR3 contains 16 residues. V dropped 0 bases and J dropped 3 bases, with 15 bases sitting between them. Germline V CDR1 and CDR2: MRHNA, SNTAGT.

The chain joins TRBV2 to TRBJ2-3; the D gene is possibly TRBD2 (6 bases). Germline-derived CDR1 and CDR2 are SNHLY and FYNNEI. The V gene lost 11 bases and the J gene lost 0 bases, with 15 bases spanning the gap. CDR3 length equals 14 residues. In nucleotides, the CDR3 is TGTGCCTCCCTCAGCGGGCTTAGCACAGATACGCAGTATTTT. Residues: CASLSGLSTDTQYF. The full variable domain, in which reference TRBV2 and TRBJ2-3 provide the parts outside the CDR3, is EPEVTQTPSHQVTQMGQEVILRCVPISNHLYFYWYRQILGQKVEFLVSFYNNEISEKSEIFDDQFSVERPDGSNFTLKIRSTKLEDSAMYFCASLSGLSTDTQYFGPGTRLTVL.

The gene calls are TRBV20-1 and TRBJ2-7; TRBD1 agrees at 7 bases. Germline-derived CDR1 and CDR2 are DFQATT and SNEGSKA (reference sequence). The junction had 9 bases not matched to a gene; V was cut back by 3 bases and J by 1 base. The CDR3 loop spans 15 amino acids. CDR3 sequence (DNA): TGCAGTGCTAGTCCCCGGGACAGAAAATCCTACGAGCAGTACTTC. Protein sequence: CSASPRDRKSYEQYF.